This T cell receptor (beta chain) was recovered during a study of cytomegalovirus exposure and HLA in healthy donors. Whole-study results and caveats: Earlier findings revealed that most TCR beta V segments proved productive either about 90% or about 30% of the time.

PCR used 60 Vbeta primers and 13 Jbeta primers. This table comes from immunoSEQ multiplex PCR, and its TCRdb copy is limited to in-frame clones, with some not included. Of 150,000 or so clones listed, roughly 75% are singletons. Germline V gene sequence: CDR1 KGHSH, CDR2 LQKENI. Germline trimming cut 3 bases from V and 1 base from J; bases unmatched to any gene: 5. This CDR3 has 18 amino acids. This clone appeared a few times. Its antigen is not known. Sequencing was performed on PBMCs. This rearrangement joins TRBV18 to TRBJ2-2; the match to TRBD2 covers 13 bases. This TCR was sampled from a man aged 18 to 29 in good health and CMV-seropositive. The CDR3 DNA is TGTGCCAGCTCACCGGGACTAGCGGGAACGGAGAACACCGGGGAGCTGTTTTTT. The encoded protein is CASSPGLAGTENTGELFF.